Below, one T cell receptor beta chain is given with its context. Antigen unknown. Through a sample-barcoded 5' primer and a J-beta primer mix, a second PCR was run for roughly 6 to 11 cycles. TCRdb re-called the 5' RACE reads through MiXCR, storing one row per CDR3 protein. The sample shows 600,000 or so distinct CDR3 sequences, approximately 30% of them seen only once. This record belongs to a study of blood T cells in healthy people across ages. The CDR3 contains 14 residues. V gave up 8 bases and J gave up 0 bases; unmatched junction bases: 7. The germline V gene has CDR1 SQVTM and CDR2 ANQGSEA. Notes on the study in general: Diversity of TCR beta correlated strongly with naive T cell percentage.

The chain joins TRBV29-1 to TRBJ2-3; 8 bases agree with TRBD1. Sequenced: blood. This clonotype originated in an elderly woman in good health. The CDR3 coding sequence is TGCAGCTCAAACCAGGGGGCAAGCACAGATACGCAGTATTTT. Residues: CSSNQGASTDTQYF.